This TCR beta chain emerged from a study of cytotoxic CD8 clonotypes in ibrutinib-treated CLL. Clones were sequenced by immunoSEQ multiplex PCR, and TCRdb holds only the in-frame ones, with some missing. The data contain over 110,000 clones, approximately 90% of them singletons. This sample comprised PBMCs, obtained after 12 months of ibrutinib treatment. The TCR comes from a human donor with chronic lymphocytic leukemia.

The CDR3 region has the DNA TGTGCCAGCAGTGAAGCTGGGAGCACAGATACGCAGTATTTT. Protein product: CASSEAGSTDTQYF. The V gene is TRBV6-1, the J gene TRBJ2-3; D not certain. Germline CDR1 reads MNHNS; CDR2 reads SASEGT. Deletions cut 0 bases from V and 0 bases from J, with 4 bases between. The CDR3 has 14 amino acids.